The rows below give T cell receptor beta chains drawn from one sample of a study of OX40 agonist ivuxolimab in advanced cancers. Some clones are missing from TCRdb's copy, which holds only in-frame ones; the method was immunoSEQ multiplex PCR. The table records some 97,000 clones, just over 90% of them present only once. The sample here was CD4+ or CD8+ T cells sorted from blood, taken in a trial of the OX40 agonist ivuxolimab. The receptors derive from an adult with an advanced solid tumor such as melanoma, head and neck, liver or kidney cancer. CDR3s include the opening cysteine and the closing phenylalanine or tryptophan. The D gene is left open where the match is weak. The size of a clone is reported for some rows only, either as once, few or many, or as a class for expanded clones.

v_call	j_call	clone_size	d_call	cdr3_nt	cdr3_aa
TRBV27	TRBJ2-2	.	.	TGTGCCAGCAGCTTCCTTGACACCGGGGAGCTGTTTTTT	CASSFLDTGELFF
TRBV5-1	TRBJ2-2	.	TRBD2	TGCGCCAGCAAGGGCGGGAGCGACACCGGGGAGCTGTTTTTT	CASKGGSDTGELFF
TRBV28	TRBJ2-5	.	TRBD1	TGTGCCAGCAGTTCCAGGGACAGCCCACAAGAGACCCAGTACTTC	CASSSRDSPQETQYF
TRBV6-1	TRBJ2-1	.	TRBD2	TGTGCCAGTTGGGAGATAGCGGGAGTAGGTGAGCAGTTCTTC	CASWEIAGVGEQFF
TRBV27	TRBJ1-1	.	.	TGTGCCAGCAGGCCCAAAGGGACCCTCGTTGCCGGGGACACTGAAGCTTTCTTT	CASRPKGTLVAGDTEAFF
TRBV2	TRBJ2-7	once	.	TGTGCCAGCAGCCAGATTTCCTACGAGCAGTACTTC	CASSQISYEQYF
TRBV6-6	TRBJ2-7	.	.	TGTGCCAGCACAATAAATGAGAGGGTCCTCGAGCAGTACTTC	CASTINERVLEQYF
TRBV29-1	TRBJ2-3	.	TRBD2	TGCAGCGTGTCCGGGACTAGCGGGGTAGGCCCAGATACGCAGTATTTT	CSVSGTSGVGPDTQYF
TRBV7-2	TRBJ2-7	few	TRBD2	TGTGCCAGCAGCTTAGGGAGCGGGAGTACTCCTTGGACCTCCTACGAGCAGTACTTC	CASSLGSGSTPWTSYEQYF
TRBV10-3	TRBJ2-7	once	.	TGTGCCATCGGAGTCGGGAGCTCCTACGAGCAGTACTTC	CAIGVGSSYEQYF
TRBV7-8	TRBJ2-5	.	TRBD1	TGTGCCAGCAGGACAGGGGGGGGAGAGACCCAGTACTTC	CASRTGGGETQYF
TRBV4-3	TRBJ1-2	.	TRBD1	TGCGCCAGCAGCCCATGGACAGGGGATGGCTACACCTTC	CASSPWTGDGYTF
TRBV18	TRBJ2-7	few	TRBD2	TGTGCCAGCTCACCATGGAAACTAGCGACCGACTCCTACGAGCAGTACTTC	CASSPWKLATDSYEQYF
TRBV18	TRBJ1-3	.	.	TGTGCCAGCTCACTCCCGACAGTCTCTGGAAACACCATATATTTT	CASSLPTVSGNTIYF
TRBV5-4	TRBJ2-5	.	.	TGTGCCAGCAGCTTGAGCCGGGGACGGGTGGAGACCCAGTACTTC	CASSLSRGRVETQYF
TRBV7-2	TRBJ2-7	few	.	TGTGCCAGCAGCTTAGACCGGAGATACGAGCAGTACTTC	CASSLDRRYEQYF
TRBV6-1	TRBJ2-2	.	.	TGTGCCAGCAGCCCCAGACAGATCACCGGGGAGCTGTTTTTT	CASSPRQITGELFF
TRBV18	TRBJ2-1	.	.	TGTGCCAGCTCACCGGGGCTCAACAATGAGCAGTTCTTC	CASSPGLNNEQFF
TRBV6-5	TRBJ2-7	.	TRBD1	TGTGCCAGCAGTCGCGACAGGGTTCCCTACGAGCAGTACTTC	CASSRDRVPYEQYF
TRBV7-2	TRBJ1-2	.	TRBD1	TGTGCCAGCAGCCTAGACAGGGGGCGCTGGGGCTACACCTTC	CASSLDRGRWGYTF
TRBV5-4	TRBJ2-7	.	TRBD2	TGTGCCAGCAGCGGAGGACTAGCGGGAGGCTACGAGCAGTACTTC	CASSGGLAGGYEQYF
TRBV29-1	TRBJ1-5	.	.	TGCAGCGTTGTTCCCTCCCCGGGACAGCCCCAGCATTTT	CSVVPSPGQPQHF
TRBV7-8	TRBJ2-7	.	.	TGTGCCAGCAGCCCGTGGGGGGGGCCCTACGAGCAGTACTTC	CASSPWGGPYEQYF
TRBV14	TRBJ2-3	.	TRBD2	TGTGCCAGCAGCCGACGGCCGGGGGGGAGCACAGATACGCAGTATTTT	CASSRRPGGSTDTQYF
TRBV7-3	TRBJ2-3	.	TRBD2	TGTGCCAGCAGCTTATTCCCCGGGAGGGCCACAGATACGCAGTATTTT	CASSLFPGRATDTQYF
TRBV11-2	TRBJ2-7	once	.	TGTGCCAGCAGCTTAGGGAATGCCTACGAGCAGTACTTC	CASSLGNAYEQYF
TRBV28	TRBJ2-3	.	.	TGTGCCAGCAGTTATGGGGCCTCGAGCACAGATACGCAGTATTTT	CASSYGASSTDTQYF
TRBV28	TRBJ1-5	.	.	TGTGCCAGCAGTTTTGGGCCAGGGGGCAATCAGCCCCAGCATTTT	CASSFGPGGNQPQHF
TRBV7-2	TRBJ1-4	.	.	TGTGCCAGCAGCGGGAGGGTAGGAGAAAAACTGTTTTTT	CASSGRVGEKLFF
TRBV2	TRBJ1-4	.	.	TGTGCCAGCAGTCGGACCTTCCCCGGGGAAAAACTGTTTTTT	CASSRTFPGEKLFF
TRBV9	TRBJ2-1	.	TRBD2	TGTGCCAGCAGCGTTTCCCCGGGACTAGCGGATGATGAGCAGTTCTTC	CASSVSPGLADDEQFF
TRBV11-1	TRBJ1-1	.	.	TGTGCCAGCAGCTTAGGCCGCCTCGGCCGGGCTTTCTTT	CASSLGRLGRAFF
TRBV11-2	TRBJ2-3	.	TRBD2	TGTGCCAGCAGCTCCCAATTCGGGAGGTCGGGGGCAGATACGCAGTATTTT	CASSSQFGRSGADTQYF
TRBV7-2	TRBJ1-5	.	.	TGTGCCAGCAGCTTAGCTAGCAATCAGCCCCAGCATTTT	CASSLASNQPQHF
TRBV18	TRBJ1-2	.	TRBD1	TGTGCCAGCTCACCACCTGGGACAGGGAGTAGAATGCATGGCTACACCTTC	CASSPPGTGSRMHGYTF
TRBV6-6	TRBJ1-4	.	.	TGTGCCAGCAGACCCACTGGGGGCGGTGATGAAAAACTGTTTTTT	CASRPTGGGDEKLFF
TRBV27	TRBJ2-3	.	.	TGTGCCAGCTCGCGGGGTTGGGGTGGCACAGATACGCAGTATTTT	CASSRGWGGTDTQYF
TRBV18	TRBJ1-5	.	.	TGTGCCAGCTCACCAACGGGGGGGGGATATAGCAATCAGCCCCAGCATTTT	CASSPTGGGYSNQPQHF
TRBV18	TRBJ1-1	.	.	TGTGCCAGTCAAAAACACGTGGGATTAGGGGACACTGAAGCTTTCTTT	CASQKHVGLGDTEAFF
TRBV28	TRBJ1-4	.	TRBD1	TGTGCCAGCAGACAACCGGGACAGGGGGGAGAAAAACTGTTTTTT	CASRQPGQGGEKLFF
TRBV5-1	TRBJ2-1	.	.	TGCGCCAGCAGCTTAAGGGAGTTTGGTAACAATGAGCAGTTCTTC	CASSLREFGNNEQFF
TRBV5-4	TRBJ2-2	.	.	TGTGCCAGCAGCCCCGGTAGTCGAACTGGGGGGGCGGGGGAGCTGTTTTTT	CASSPGSRTGGAGELFF
TRBV5-1	TRBJ1-1	.	.	TGCGCCAGCAGCTTGGGTCAGACAAGCACTGAAGCTTTCTTT	CASSLGQTSTEAFF
TRBV7-2	TRBJ2-5	.	.	TGTGCCAGCAGCCGGGACGGCCAAGAGACCCAGTACTTC	CASSRDGQETQYF
TRBV6-5	TRBJ1-5	.	.	TGTGCCAGCAGTTACTCAGGGGGCAATCAGCCCCAGCATTTT	CASSYSGGNQPQHF
TRBV5-5	TRBJ2-3	.	.	TGTGCCAGCACCCTAGGGACAGATACGCAGTATTTT	CASTLGTDTQYF
TRBV6-5	TRBJ2-7	.	TRBD2	TGTGCCACCAGGACTAGCGGAGGTTCCTACGAGCAGTACTTC	CATRTSGGSYEQYF
TRBV5-1	TRBJ2-7	.	.	TGCGCCAGCAGCTTGGAGCAGGAGCAGTACTTC	CASSLEQEQYF
TRBV5-1	TRBJ2-3	.	TRBD2	TGCGCCAGCAGCTTGGGGGCTAGCGGGAGTACAGATACGCAGTATTTT	CASSLGASGSTDTQYF